This T cell receptor beta chain originates from a study of T cell changes during pregnancy in multiple sclerosis (dated by TCRdb to 2018 to 2020). The study in broad terms: The study looked at changes in the T cell repertoire across pregnancy in women with multiple sclerosis.

The CDR1 and CDR2 encoded by the germline V gene are SGHDT and YYEEEE. The cysteine opens and the phenylalanine closes a CDR3 of 16 amino acids. Only the CDR3 DNA is retained, 48 bases long and in frame from the first base. Germline trimming: 4 bases from V, 1 base from J; junction bases outside gene matches: 5. Points on this clone: Its specific antigen is unknown. No base quality values were provided; no much bigger clone lies one nucleotide off.

Library preparation used the immunoSEQ multiplex PCR assay. Held by TCRdb, this immuneACCESS table contains in-frame sequences only and omits some clones. Under half of the omission traces to an unresolved V gene where checked; the cause of the rest is unknown. The sample yields 95,000 to 100,000 clones; 91% were counted once. Clones ranked in the top ten supply 2.5% to 3.5% of the sample. The specimen comprised peripheral blood, sampled in the second trimester of pregnancy. The rearrangement combines TRBV5-6 with TRBJ1-3; 10 central bases correspond to TRBD1. The receptor was isolated from a female donor with multiple sclerosis, enrolled in a pregnancy study. This receptor carries the CDR3 CASSTRQGASGNTIYF. The nucleotide sequence reads as follows: TGTGCCAGCAGCACAAGACAGGGGGCTTCTGGAAACACCATATATTTT.